This T cell receptor (beta chain) was recorded in a study of blood T cell repertoires in COVID-19. About the study: Samples representing acute and convalescent COVID-19 were sourced from the United States, Italy and Spain. From T cells, B-cell-depleted T cells, or PBMCs came the material, which was cDNA or gDNA.

Original processing notes: Estimation of nucleated cell counts was performed using reference gene primer amplification. Method: immunoSEQ multiplex PCR; TCRdb's copy keeps in-frame clones and lacks some. V, J and clone size are those of that table, while D and trimming were read from the DNA. The sample has approximately 300,000 clones; roughly 87% are singletons. In its sample, this clone was seen once. CDR1 is SGHVS and CDR2 is FNYEAQ in the germline V gene. The CDR3 is 15 residues long. J was trimmed by 4 bases and V by 2 bases; bases with no gene match: 7. Material for sequencing was peripheral blood. This sequence joins TRBV7-6 and TRBJ2-5, with 7 positions matching TRBD2. The sequence was obtained from a man between 18 and 35 years old with active or convalescent COVID-19. The CDR3 spells CASSLMGRVGETQYF. The CDR3 DNA follows: TGTGCCAGCAGCTTAATGGGGAGGGTCGGAGAGACCCAGTACTTC.